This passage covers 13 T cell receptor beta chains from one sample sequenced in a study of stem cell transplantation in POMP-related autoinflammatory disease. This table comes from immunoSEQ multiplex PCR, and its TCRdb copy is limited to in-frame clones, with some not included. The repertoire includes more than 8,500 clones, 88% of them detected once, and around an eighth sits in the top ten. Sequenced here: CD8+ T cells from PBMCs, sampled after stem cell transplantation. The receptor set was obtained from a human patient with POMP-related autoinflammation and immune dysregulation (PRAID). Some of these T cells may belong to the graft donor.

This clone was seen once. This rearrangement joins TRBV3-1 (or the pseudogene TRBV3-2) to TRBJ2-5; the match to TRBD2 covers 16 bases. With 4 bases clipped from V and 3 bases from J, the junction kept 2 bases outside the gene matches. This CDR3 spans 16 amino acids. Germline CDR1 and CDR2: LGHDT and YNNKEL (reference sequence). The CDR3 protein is CASSPGTSGREETQYF. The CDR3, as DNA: TGTGCCAGCAGCCCCGGGACTAGCGGGAGGGAAGAGACCCAGTACTTC.

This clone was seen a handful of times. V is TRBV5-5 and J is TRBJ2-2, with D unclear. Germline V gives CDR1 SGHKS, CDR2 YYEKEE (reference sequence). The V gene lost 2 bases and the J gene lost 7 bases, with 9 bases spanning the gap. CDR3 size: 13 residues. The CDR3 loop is CASSFPGSGELFF. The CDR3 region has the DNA TGTGCCAGCAGCTTCCCCGGCAGCGGGGAGCTGTTTTTT.

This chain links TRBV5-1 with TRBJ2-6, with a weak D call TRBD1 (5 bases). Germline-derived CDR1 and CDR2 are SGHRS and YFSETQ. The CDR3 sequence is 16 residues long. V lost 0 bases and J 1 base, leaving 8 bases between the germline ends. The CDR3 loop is CASSLVQESGANVLTF. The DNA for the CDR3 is TGCGCCAGCAGCTTGGTACAGGAGTCTGGGGCCAACGTCCTGACTTTC.

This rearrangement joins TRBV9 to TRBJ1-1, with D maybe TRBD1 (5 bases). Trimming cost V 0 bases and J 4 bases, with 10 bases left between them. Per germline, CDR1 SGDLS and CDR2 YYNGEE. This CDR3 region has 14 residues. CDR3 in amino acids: CASSVAGVATEAFF. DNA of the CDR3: TGTGCCAGCAGCGTAGCGGGGGTAGCCACTGAAGCTTTCTTT.

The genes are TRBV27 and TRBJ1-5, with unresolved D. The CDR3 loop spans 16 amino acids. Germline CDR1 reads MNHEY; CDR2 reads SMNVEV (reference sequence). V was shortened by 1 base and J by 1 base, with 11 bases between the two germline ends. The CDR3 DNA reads TGTGCCAGCAGTTTATTTTCGGGGTTAAGCAATCAGCCCCAGCATTTT. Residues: CASSLFSGLSNQPQHF.

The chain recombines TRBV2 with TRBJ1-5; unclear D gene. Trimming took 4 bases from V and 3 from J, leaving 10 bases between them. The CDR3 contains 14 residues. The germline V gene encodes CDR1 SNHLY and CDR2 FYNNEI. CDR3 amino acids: CASSVLTDNQPQHF. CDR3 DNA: TGTGCCAGCAGTGTTCTTACGGACAATCAGCCCCAGCATTTT.

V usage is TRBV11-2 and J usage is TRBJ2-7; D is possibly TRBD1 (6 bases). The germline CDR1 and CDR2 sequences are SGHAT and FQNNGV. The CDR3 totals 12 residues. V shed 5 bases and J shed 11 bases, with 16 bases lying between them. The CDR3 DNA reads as TGTGCCAGCAGCCCAGGGGTGGGGATGAAGTACTTC. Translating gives CASSPGVGMKYF.

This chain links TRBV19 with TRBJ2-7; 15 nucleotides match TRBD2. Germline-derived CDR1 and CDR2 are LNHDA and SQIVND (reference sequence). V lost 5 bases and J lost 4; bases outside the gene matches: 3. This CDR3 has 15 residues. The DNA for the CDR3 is TGTGCCAGTAGTGTGGGACTAGCGGGAGGATACGAGCAGTACTTC. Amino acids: CASSVGLAGGYEQYF.

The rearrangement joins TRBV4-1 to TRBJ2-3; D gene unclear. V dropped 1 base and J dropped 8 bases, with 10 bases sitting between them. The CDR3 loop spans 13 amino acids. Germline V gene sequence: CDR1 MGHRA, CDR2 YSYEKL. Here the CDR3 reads CASSQVRNPTQYF. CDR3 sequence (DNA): TGCGCCAGCAGCCAAGTGAGGAATCCTACGCAGTATTTT.

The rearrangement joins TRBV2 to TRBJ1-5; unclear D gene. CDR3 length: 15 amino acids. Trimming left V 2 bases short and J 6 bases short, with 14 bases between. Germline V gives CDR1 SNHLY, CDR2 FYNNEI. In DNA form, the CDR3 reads TGTGCCAGCAGTGAAAGTCAGGCCCGGGGTCAGCCCCAGCATTTT. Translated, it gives CASSESQARGQPQHF.

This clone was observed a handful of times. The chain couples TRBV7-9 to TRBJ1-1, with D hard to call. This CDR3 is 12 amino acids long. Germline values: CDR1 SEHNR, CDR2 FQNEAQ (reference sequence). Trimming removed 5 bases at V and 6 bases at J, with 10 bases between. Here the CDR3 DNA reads TGTGCCAGCAGCGCAGGAGAGGCTGAAGCTTTCTTT. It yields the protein CASSAGEAEAFF.

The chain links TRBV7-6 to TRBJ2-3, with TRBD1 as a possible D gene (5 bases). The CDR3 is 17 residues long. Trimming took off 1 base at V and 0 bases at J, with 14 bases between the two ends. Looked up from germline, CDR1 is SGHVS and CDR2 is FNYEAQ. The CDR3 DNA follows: TGTGCCAGCAGCTTAGAAGGACCCAGGGATAGCACAGATACGCAGTATTTT. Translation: CASSLEGPRDSTDTQYF. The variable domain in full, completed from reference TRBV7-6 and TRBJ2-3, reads GAGVSQSPRYKVTKRGQDVALRCDPISGHVSLYWYRQALGQGPEFLTYFNYEAQQDKSGLPNDRFSAERPEGSISTLTIQRTEQRDSAMYRCASSLEGPRDSTDTQYFGPGTRLTVL.

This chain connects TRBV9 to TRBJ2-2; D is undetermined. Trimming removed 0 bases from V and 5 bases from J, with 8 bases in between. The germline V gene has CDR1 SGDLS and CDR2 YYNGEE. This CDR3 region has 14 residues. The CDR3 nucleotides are TGTGCCAGCAGCGTAGATGTCACAACCGGGGAGCTGTTTTTT. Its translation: CASSVDVTTGELFF.